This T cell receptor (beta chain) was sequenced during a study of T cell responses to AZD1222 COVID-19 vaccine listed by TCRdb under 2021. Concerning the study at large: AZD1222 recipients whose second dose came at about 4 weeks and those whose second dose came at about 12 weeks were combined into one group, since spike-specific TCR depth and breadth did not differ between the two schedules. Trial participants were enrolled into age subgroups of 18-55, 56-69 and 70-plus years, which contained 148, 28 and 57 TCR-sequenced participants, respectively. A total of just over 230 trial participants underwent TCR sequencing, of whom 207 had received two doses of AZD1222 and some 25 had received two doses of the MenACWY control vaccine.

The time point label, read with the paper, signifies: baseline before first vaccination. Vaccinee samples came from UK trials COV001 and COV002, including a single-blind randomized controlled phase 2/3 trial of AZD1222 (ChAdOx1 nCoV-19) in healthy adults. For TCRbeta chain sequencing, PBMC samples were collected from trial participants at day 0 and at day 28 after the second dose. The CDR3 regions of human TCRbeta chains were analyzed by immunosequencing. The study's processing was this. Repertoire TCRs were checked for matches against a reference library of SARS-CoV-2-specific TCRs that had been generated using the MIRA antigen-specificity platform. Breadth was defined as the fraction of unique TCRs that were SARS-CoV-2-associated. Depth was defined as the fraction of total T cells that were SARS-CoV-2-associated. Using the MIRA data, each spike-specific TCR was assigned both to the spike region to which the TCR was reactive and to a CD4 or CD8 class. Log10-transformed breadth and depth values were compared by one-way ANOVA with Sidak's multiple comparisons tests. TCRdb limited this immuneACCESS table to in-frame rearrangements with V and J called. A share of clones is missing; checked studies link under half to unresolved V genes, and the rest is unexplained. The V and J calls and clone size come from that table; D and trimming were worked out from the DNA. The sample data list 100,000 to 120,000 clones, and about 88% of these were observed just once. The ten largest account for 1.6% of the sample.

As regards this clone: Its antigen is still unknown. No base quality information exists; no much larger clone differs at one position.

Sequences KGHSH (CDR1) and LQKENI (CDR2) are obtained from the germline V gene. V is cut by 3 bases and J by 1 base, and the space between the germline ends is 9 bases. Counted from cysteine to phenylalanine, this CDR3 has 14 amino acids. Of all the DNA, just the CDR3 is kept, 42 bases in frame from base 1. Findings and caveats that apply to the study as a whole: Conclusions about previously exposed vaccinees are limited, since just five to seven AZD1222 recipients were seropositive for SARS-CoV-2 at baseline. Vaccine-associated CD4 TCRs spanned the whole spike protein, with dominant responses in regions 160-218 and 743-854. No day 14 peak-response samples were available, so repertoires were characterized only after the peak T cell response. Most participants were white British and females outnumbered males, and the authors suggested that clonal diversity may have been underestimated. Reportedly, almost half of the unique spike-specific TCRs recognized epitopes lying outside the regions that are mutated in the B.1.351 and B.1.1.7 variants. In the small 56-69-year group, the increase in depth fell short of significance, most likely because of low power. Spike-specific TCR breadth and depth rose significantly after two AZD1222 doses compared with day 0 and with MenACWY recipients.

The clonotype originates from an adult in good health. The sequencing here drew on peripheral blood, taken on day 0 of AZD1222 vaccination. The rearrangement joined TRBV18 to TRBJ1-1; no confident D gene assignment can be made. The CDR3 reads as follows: CASSPAAANTEAFF. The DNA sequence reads TGTGCCAGCTCACCGGCGGCGGCGAACACTGAAGCTTTCTTT.